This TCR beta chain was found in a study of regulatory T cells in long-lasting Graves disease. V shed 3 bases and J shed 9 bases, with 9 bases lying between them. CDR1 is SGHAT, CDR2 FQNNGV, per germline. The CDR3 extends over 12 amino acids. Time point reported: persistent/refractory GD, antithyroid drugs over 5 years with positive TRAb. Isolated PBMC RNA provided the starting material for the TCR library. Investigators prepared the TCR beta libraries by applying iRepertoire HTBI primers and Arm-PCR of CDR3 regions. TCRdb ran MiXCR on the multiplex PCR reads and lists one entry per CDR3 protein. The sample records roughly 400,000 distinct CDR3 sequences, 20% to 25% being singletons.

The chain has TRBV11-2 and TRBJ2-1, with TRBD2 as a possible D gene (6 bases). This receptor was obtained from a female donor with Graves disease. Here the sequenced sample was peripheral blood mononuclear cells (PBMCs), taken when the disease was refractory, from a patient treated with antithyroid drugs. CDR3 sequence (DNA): TGTGCCAGCAGCTTCACTAGCAGTGAGCAGTTCTTC. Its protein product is CASSFTSSEQFF. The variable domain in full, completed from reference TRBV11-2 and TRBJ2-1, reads EAGVAQSPRYKIIEKRQSVAFWCNPISGHATLYWYQQILGQGPKLLIQFQNNGVVDDSQLPKDRFSAERLKGVDSTLKIQPAKLEDSAVYLCASSFTSSEQFFGPGTRLTVL.